The 30 T cell receptor beta chains reported below all come from one sample, sequenced in a study of neurological immune-mediated disorders. Time point defined: technical triplicate 1. TCRdb re-derived calls from the 5' RACE reads in MiXCR, one entry per CDR3 protein. The data hold some 38,000 distinct CDR3 sequences, with over 8.5% observed a single time. The sample consisted of PBMCs. These receptors were obtained from a man between 60 and 75 years old with HTLV-1-associated myelopathy (HAM/TSP).

This clonotype was observed at least ten times. The chain joins TRBV5-5 to TRBJ1-1, with 7 positions matching TRBD1. In germline, CDR1 is SGHKS, CDR2 YYEKEE (reference sequence). Unmatched junction bases numbered 4, after V lost 2 bases and J lost 3 bases. The length of the CDR3 is 14 residues. CDR3 in DNA: TGTGCCAGCAGCTTACTTACAGGGGACACTGAAGCTTTCTTT. Its protein is CASSLLTGDTEAFF.

This clonotype came up a few times. The chain joins TRBV5-1 to TRBJ1-1; D remains ambiguous. CDR3 length: 16 amino acids. V lost 3 bases and J lost 0, with 15 bases in between. CDR1 and CDR2 from the germline V gene are SGHRS and YFSETQ. CDR3 DNA sequence: TGCGCCAGCAGCTACGGACTGCCCAACATGAACACTGAAGCTTTCTTT. This codes for CASSYGLPNMNTEAFF.

This clonotype was seen at least ten times. The chain is built from TRBV7-8 and TRBJ2-3, with D maybe TRBD2 (6 bases). Germline V lookup: CDR1 SGHVS, CDR2 FQNEAQ. Trimming removed 6 bases from V and 1 base from J, with 14 bases in between. The CDR3 runs 15 residues. The CDR3 loop reads CASRSGSLRTDTQYF. CDR3 coding DNA: TGTGCCAGCAGGTCCGGGAGCCTTCGCACAGATACGCAGTATTTT. The entire variable domain, with the rest obtained from reference TRBV7-8 and TRBJ2-3, is as follows: GAGVSQSPRYKVAKRGQDVALRCDPISGHVSLFWYQQALGQGPEFLTYFQNEAQLDKSGLPSDRFFAERPEGSVSTLKIQRTQQEDSAVYLCASRSGSLRTDTQYFGPGTRLTVL.

This clonotype appeared many times. V usage is TRBV6-6 and J usage is TRBJ1-1; D may be TRBD1 (5 bases). In germline, CDR1 is MNHNY, CDR2 SVGAGI (reference sequence). V lost 3 bases and J 6 bases, leaving 8 bases between the germline ends. The CDR3 is 12 residues long. CDR3 protein: CASSYTQAEAFF. In DNA, the CDR3 is TGTGCCAGCAGTTATACACAGGCTGAAGCTTTCTTT.

This clonotype was seen repeatedly, ten times or more. The chain joins TRBV7-9 to TRBJ2-5; 7 bases match TRBD1. The CDR3 loop spans 13 amino acids. Germline V CDR1 and CDR2: SEHNR, FQNEAQ (reference sequence). V lost 1 base and J lost 10; bases outside the gene matches: 6. The CDR3 region is CASSLVPQGNQYF. The DNA of the CDR3 is TGTGCCAGCAGCTTAGTCCCACAGGGGAACCAGTACTTC.

This clonotype is a singleton in its sample. No DNA is shown, since the ends of the CDR3 on it are uncertain; the CDR3 is the one TCRdb lists. CDR3 in amino acids: CASSFYICSANPGDTQYF. The chain recombines TRBV7-2 with TRBJ2-3; TRBD2, the table's D call, was not compared with the DNA. Germline CDR1 and CDR2: SGHTA and FQGNSA. The CDR3 contains 18 residues when both ends are counted.

Ten or more counts support this clonotype. The V gene is TRBV18, the J gene TRBJ2-5; TRBD1 matches 10 bases. The CDR3 length is 15 residues. V was pared by 6 bases and J by 5 bases, with 9 bases of the junction left unmatched. Per germline, CDR1 KGHSH and CDR2 LQKENI. The CDR3 DNA reads as TGTGCCAGCTCGTACACGGGACAGGGGAAGGAGACCCAGTACTTC. Translating gives CASSYTGQGKETQYF.

At least ten counts were recorded for this clonotype. The V and J genes are TRBV28 and TRBJ2-3; 8 bases fit TRBD1. CDR1 and CDR2 (germline): MDHEN, SYDVKM. V lost 4 bases and J lost 3; bases outside the gene matches: 3. This CDR3 comprises 14 residues. CDR3 sequence: CASSSTGGTDTQYF. The CDR3 DNA reads as TGTGCCAGCAGTTCCACAGGGGGAACAGATACGCAGTATTTT.

In the case of this clonotype: A read error may explain this, as a much larger clone is one base away. This chain links TRBV6-2 or TRBV6-3 with TRBJ2-2, with D possibly TRBD2 on 6 matching bases. Germline-derived CDR1 and CDR2 are MNHEY and SVGEGT. The CDR3 covers 15 residues. V lost 2 bases and J 5 bases, leaving 12 bases between the germline ends. The CDR3 DNA is TGTGCCAGCAGTTACGAGGCGGGAATGACCGGGGAGCTGTTTTTT. Protein: CASSYEAGMTGELFF.

This clonotype was observed a handful of times. The J gene is TRBJ2-1, the V gene TRBV5-5; 8 bases are shared with TRBD2. CDR1 SGHKS and CDR2 YYEKEE come from the germline V gene (reference sequence). Trimming at V came to 3 bases and at J to 0 bases, leaving 2 bases not matched to a gene. The CDR3 covers 15 residues. The CDR3 spells CASSSGTSSYNEQFF. The CDR3 DNA follows: TGTGCCAGCAGCTCCGGGACTAGCTCCTACAATGAGCAGTTCTTC.

The genes are TRBV20-1 and TRBJ2-3; D might be TRBD1 or TRBD2, each matching 6 bases. V was shortened by 0 bases and J by 1 base, with 23 bases between the two germline ends. Germline V gene data show CDR1 as DFQATT and CDR2 as SNEGSKA (reference sequence). The length of the CDR3 is 19 residues. CDR3: CSARDLGGPTHTRTDTQYF. The CDR3 region has the DNA TGCAGTGCTAGAGATCTAGGGGGGCCCACACATACTCGCACAGATACGCAGTATTTT.

This clonotype was counted many times. This rearrangement joins TRBV12-3 or TRBV12-4 to TRBJ1-6; D possibly corresponds to TRBD1 (5 bases). This CDR3 is 13 amino acids long. V lost 5 bases to trimming and J lost 14 bases, with 16 bases between them. CDR3 region: CASSLGTQGTLHF. CDR3 coding DNA: TGTGCCAGCAGTCTCGGGACCCAAGGCACCCTCCACTTT.

In its sample, this clonotype was seen many times. V is TRBV5-4 and J is TRBJ1-1; D perhaps matches TRBD1 (6 bases). With 7 bases removed from V and 1 base from J, the gap between germline ends came to 20 bases. This CDR3 is built from 16 residues. The germline V gene has CDR1 SGHNT and CDR2 YYREEE (reference sequence). CDR3 amino acids: CASHIGGGPKNTEAFF. The CDR3 nucleotides read TGTGCCAGCCACATTGGTGGGGGGCCCAAGAACACTGAAGCTTTCTTT.

Details on this clonotype: The junction and the germline gene differ at one end; a read error may be behind it. This chain links TRBV2 with TRBJ2-5; 14 bases agree with TRBD2. CDR3 length: 13 residues. In germline, CDR1 is SNHLY, CDR2 FYNNEI. This chain's CDR3 is CASSPGLAGAQYF. CDR3 coding DNA: TGTGCCAGCAGTCCGGGACTAGCGGGAGCCCAGTATTTC. Complete variable domain (other parts from reference TRBV2 and TRBJ2-5): EPEVTQTPSHQVTQMGQEVILRCVPISNHLYFYWYRQILGQKVEFLVSFYNNEISEKSEIFDDQFSVERPDGSNFTLKIRSTKLEDSAMYFCASSPGLAGAQYFGPGTRLLVL.

This clonotype occurred many times. The chain couples TRBV4-1 to TRBJ1-1; 11 bases are a match to TRBD1. The V and J ends lost 3 bases and 3 bases, in that order; junction bases with no gene match: 3. The CDR3 loop spans 15 amino acids. Germline values: CDR1 MGHRA, CDR2 YSYEKL. Here the CDR3 DNA reads TGCGCCAGCAGCCAGGGGACAGGGGGGTACACTGAAGCTTTCTTT. Translation: CASSQGTGGYTEAFF.

This clonotype was found many times. The chain joins TRBV5-1 to TRBJ2-7; 7 bases align to TRBD1. Germline V gene data show CDR1 as SGHRS and CDR2 as YFSETQ. The CDR3 extends over 15 amino acids. V was pared by 4 bases and J by 7 bases, with 14 bases of the junction left unmatched. The DNA for the CDR3 is TGCGCCAGCAGCCCCAGGAGACAGGGAGCGCGGGAGCAGTACTTC. It is translated as CASSPRRQGAREQYF.

This clonotype was counted many times. V is TRBV5-1 and J is TRBJ1-1; D perhaps matches TRBD1 (6 bases). This CDR3 is built from 14 residues. Deletions cut 4 bases from V and 5 bases from J, with 15 bases between. Germline-derived CDR1 and CDR2 are SGHRS and YFSETQ. This chain's CDR3 is CASSPLAGATEAFF. The CDR3, as DNA: TGCGCCAGCAGCCCCCTGGCGGGGGCTACTGAAGCTTTCTTT. The full variable domain, its missing parts supplied by reference TRBV5-1 and TRBJ1-1, is KAGVTQTPRYLIKTRGQQVTLSCSPISGHRSVSWYQQTPGQGLQFLFEYFSETQRNKGNFPGRFSGRQFSNSRSEMNVSTLELGDSALYLCASSPLAGATEAFFGQGTRLTVV.

This clonotype was seen ten or more times. The chain couples TRBV5-1 to TRBJ2-2, with a tentative D call TRBD2 (5 bases). Looked up from germline, CDR1 is SGHRS and CDR2 is YFSETQ. The CDR3 is made up of 15 amino acids. V lost 6 bases and J 4 bases, leaving 16 bases between the germline ends. The CDR3 DNA reads as TGCGCCAGCACCCCAGCGGACCTGGGCACCGGGGAGCTGTTTTTT. It translates to CASTPADLGTGELFF. Looking up the rest from reference TRBV5-1 and TRBJ2-2 gives the full variable domain: KAGVTQTPRYLIKTRGQQVTLSCSPISGHRSVSWYQQTPGQGLQFLFEYFSETQRNKGNFPGRFSGRQFSNSRSEMNVSTLELGDSALYLCASTPADLGTGELFFGEGSRLTVL.

This clonotype has a count of ten or more. One junction end does not reproduce the germline sequence, and a read error may be involved. The CDR3 is CAISQSQGRNEQFF. The CDR3 DNA reads as TGTGCCATCAGTCAGTCGCAGGGACGCAATGAGCAGTTCTTC. The chain employs TRBV10-3 and TRBJ2-1, with D possibly called TRBD1 or TRBD2 (5 bases each). This CDR3 comprises 14 residues. CDR1 is ENHRY, CDR2 SYGVKD, per germline.

There are many counts of this clonotype. The chain has TRBV5-1 and TRBJ1-5; tentatively, D is TRBD1 (5 bases). Trimming cost V 0 bases and J 1 base, with 8 bases left between them. This CDR3 is built from 15 residues. Germline CDR1 SGHRS, CDR2 YFSETQ. CDR3 bases: TGCGCCAGCAGCTTGGGGGACGGCAGCAATCAGCCCCAGCATTTT. Translating gives CASSLGDGSNQPQHF.

This clonotype was seen repeatedly, ten times or more. V gene TRBV7-3 combines with J gene TRBJ2-1; D may be TRBD1 (5 bases). The ends were cut back, 6 bases at V and 4 bases at J, with 13 bases in the middle. Germline CDR1 and CDR2: SGHTA and FQGTGA. The CDR3 is 14 amino acids. The CDR3 protein is CASSPDRWYNEQFF. The CDR3 region has the DNA TGTGCCAGCAGTCCCGACAGATGGTACAATGAGCAGTTCTTC. Full variable domain (rest looked up from reference TRBV7-3 and TRBJ2-1): GAGVSQTPSNKVTEKGKYVELRCDPISGHTALYWYRQSLGQGPEFLIYFQGTGAADDSGLPNDRFFAVRPEGSVSTLKIQRTERGDSAVYLCASSPDRWYNEQFFGPGTRLTVL.

This clonotype was counted many times. The chain couples TRBV5-5 to TRBJ1-2; weak D call: TRBD1 (5 bases). The germline gives CDR1 SGHKS, CDR2 YYEKEE (reference sequence). V lost 4 bases and J 7 bases, leaving 23 bases between the germline ends. This CDR3 contains 16 residues. CDR3 DNA: TGTGCCAGCAGCCGTCTAACCGGGGCGCCCGGGGGTGGCTACACCTTC. This gives the protein CASSRLTGAPGGGYTF. Using reference TRBV5-5 and TRBJ1-2 for the parts outside the CDR3, the full variable domain is DAGVTQSPTHLIKTRGQQVTLRCSPISGHKSVSWYQQVLGQGPQFIFQYYEKEERGRGNFPDRFSARQFPNYSSELNVNALLLGDSALYLCASSRLTGAPGGGYTFGSGTRLTVV.

This clonotype was counted ten times or more. The chain recombines TRBV4-1 with TRBJ2-1, with a tentative D call TRBD2 (5 bases). V was clipped by 1 base and J by 3 bases, with 10 bases between them. The CDR3 contains 15 residues. CDR1 MGHRA and CDR2 YSYEKL come from the germline V gene. The CDR3 bases are TGCGCCAGCAGCCAAGTACGAGGGATCTACAATGAGCAGTTCTTC. This encodes CASSQVRGIYNEQFF.

This clonotype was detected ten times or more. The V gene is TRBV12-3 or TRBV12-4, the J gene TRBJ2-5; D possibly uses TRBD1 or TRBD2 (6 bases each). Trimming removed 10 bases from V and 4 bases from J, with 16 bases in between. The CDR3 consists of 13 residues. Here the CDR3 DNA reads TGTGCCACCACCAGAGGGGGACTAGAGACCCAGTACTTC. It specifies CATTRGGLETQYF.

Ten or more counts support this clonotype. The chain carries TRBV10-3 and TRBJ2-1; the D call may be TRBD1 or TRBD2 (12 bases each). The CDR3 has 23 amino acids. CDR1 is ENHRY, CDR2 SYGVKD, per germline. The V gene lost 4 bases and the J gene lost 0 bases, with 34 bases spanning the gap. The CDR3 DNA sequence: TGTGCCATCAGTGGGGGACAGGGGGCAACTAGCGGGAGGTATTGGAGCTCCTACAATGAGCAGTTCTTC. Translated, it gives CAISGGQGATSGRYWSSYNEQFF.

This clonotype showed up many times. The V gene is TRBV5-1, the J gene TRBJ2-1; 11 bases match TRBD2. This CDR3 is built from 14 residues. Germline V lookup: CDR1 SGHRS, CDR2 YFSETQ. V trimming: 4 bases; J trimming: 10 bases; junction bases outside the gene matches: 7. CDR3 loop: CASSPSGRNYEQFF. CDR3 DNA sequence: TGCGCCAGCAGCCCTAGCGGGAGGAATTACGAGCAGTTCTTC.

At least ten counts were recorded for this clonotype. This chain links TRBV5-8 with TRBJ2-3; D possibly corresponds to TRBD1 (6 bases). V was shortened by 2 bases and J by 0 bases, with 13 bases between the two germline ends. The CDR3 extends over 16 amino acids. Germline V gene sequence: CDR1 SGHTS, CDR2 YDEGEE. The CDR3 DNA sequence: TGTGCCAGCAGCTTTCAGGGGCGCCCTAGCACAGATACGCAGTATTTT. Its translation is CASSFQGRPSTDTQYF.

This clonotype was found many times. This rearrangement joins TRBV5-1 to TRBJ1-1, with 7 positions matching TRBD1. The length of the CDR3 is 15 residues. The ends lost 4 bases at V and 0 bases at J; junction bases unmatched: 6. Germline V gene sequence: CDR1 SGHRS, CDR2 YFSETQ. The CDR3 is CASSPEDRLNTEAFF. CDR3 nucleotide sequence: TGCGCCAGCAGCCCCGAGGACAGGCTGAACACTGAAGCTTTCTTT.

In regard to this clonotype: This may be a read error: a much more frequent sequence differs by one nucleotide. Here the CDR3 omits its conserved ending phenylalanine or tryptophan, so a read error is the likely source. J is TRBJ2-1 and V is TRBV2, with 8 bases lining up with TRBD2. The ends lost 7 bases at V and 10 bases at J; junction bases unmatched: 9. Germline CDR1 is SNHLY and CDR2 is FYNNEI. The CDR3 runs 13 residues. CDR3 DNA sequence: TGTGCCAGCAACGAGCGGGAGTTAGCCGAGCAGTTCGTC. Translation: CASNERELAEQFV.

This clonotype was seen repeatedly, ten times or more. The rearrangement uses TRBV20-1 and TRBJ2-5; TRBD2 matches at 10 bases. The CDR3 totals 14 residues. Germline CDR1 is DFQATT and CDR2 is SNEGSKA (reference sequence). Unmatched junction bases numbered 8, after V lost 5 bases and J lost 5 bases. As DNA, the CDR3 is TGCAGTGCTCCGATAGCGGGAGGTGGGGAGACCCAGTACTTC. Protein: CSAPIAGGGETQYF.